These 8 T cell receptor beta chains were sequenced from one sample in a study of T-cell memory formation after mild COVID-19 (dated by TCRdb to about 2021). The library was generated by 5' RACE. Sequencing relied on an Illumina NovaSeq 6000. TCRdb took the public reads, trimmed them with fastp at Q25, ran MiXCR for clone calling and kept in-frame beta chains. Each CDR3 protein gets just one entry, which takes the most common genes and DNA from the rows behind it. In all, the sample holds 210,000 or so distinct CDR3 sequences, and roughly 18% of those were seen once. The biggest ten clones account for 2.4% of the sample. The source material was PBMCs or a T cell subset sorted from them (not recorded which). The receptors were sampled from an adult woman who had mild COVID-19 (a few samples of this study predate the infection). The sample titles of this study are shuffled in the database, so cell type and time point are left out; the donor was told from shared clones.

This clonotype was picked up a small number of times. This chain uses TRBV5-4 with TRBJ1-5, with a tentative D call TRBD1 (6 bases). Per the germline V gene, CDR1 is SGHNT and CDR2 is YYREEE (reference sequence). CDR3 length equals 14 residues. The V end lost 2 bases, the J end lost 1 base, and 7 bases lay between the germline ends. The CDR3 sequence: CASSFTGSNQPQHF. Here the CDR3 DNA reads TGTGCCAGCAGCTTCACAGGGAGCAATCAGCCCCAGCATTTT.

CDR3 loop: CASSLKTGGETQYF. The CDR3 DNA sequence: TGCGCCAGCAGCCTAAAGACAGGGGGGGAGACCCAGTACTTC. The V gene is TRBV5-1, the J gene TRBJ2-5; TRBD1 agrees at 9 bases. This CDR3 spans 14 amino acids. CDR1 and CDR2 (germline): SGHRS, YFSETQ. V dropped 4 bases and J dropped 5; count of bases not matched to a gene: 6.

The CDR3 coding sequence is TGTGCCAGCAACAACCGGGGGGGAGGCACTGAAGCTTTCTTT. Protein: CASNNRGGGTEAFF. V usage is TRBV6-5 and J usage is TRBJ1-1; D perhaps matches TRBD1 (5 bases). Between the trimmed V and J ends, which lost 7 bases and 4 bases, there was a span of 16 bases. Looked up from germline, CDR1 is MNHEY and CDR2 is SVGAGI. This CDR3 is built from 14 residues.

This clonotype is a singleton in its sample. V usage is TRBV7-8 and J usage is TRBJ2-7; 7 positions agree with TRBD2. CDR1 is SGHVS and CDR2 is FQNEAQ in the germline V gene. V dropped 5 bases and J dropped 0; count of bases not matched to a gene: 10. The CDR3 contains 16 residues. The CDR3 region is CASSAQRTRGSYEQYF. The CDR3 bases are TGTGCCAGCAGCGCCCAAAGGACTAGGGGCTCCTACGAGCAGTACTTC.

This CDR3 is CASSYSTTGTNTIYF. CDR3 DNA sequence: TGTGCCAGCAGTTACTCGACCACGGGAACAAACACCATATATTTT. The genes are TRBV6-2 or TRBV6-3 and TRBJ1-3; D is uncertain. The length of the CDR3 is 15 residues. Germline V gives CDR1 MNHEY, CDR2 SVGEGT. Trimming shortened V by 0 bases and J by 6 bases, and 12 bases separated the two germline ends.

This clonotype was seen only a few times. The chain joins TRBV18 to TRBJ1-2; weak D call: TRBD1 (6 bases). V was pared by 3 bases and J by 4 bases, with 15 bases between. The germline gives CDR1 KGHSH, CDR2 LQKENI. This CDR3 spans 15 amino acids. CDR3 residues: CASSPDRTTAYGYTF. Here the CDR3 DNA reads TGTGCCAGCTCACCGGACAGAACAACTGCCTATGGCTACACCTTC.

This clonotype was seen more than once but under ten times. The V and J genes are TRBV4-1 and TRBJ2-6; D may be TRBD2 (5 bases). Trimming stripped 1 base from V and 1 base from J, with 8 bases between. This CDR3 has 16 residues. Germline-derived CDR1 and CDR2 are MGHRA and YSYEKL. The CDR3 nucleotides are TGCGCCAGCAGCCAAGGTCCGGGGTCTGGGGCCAACGTCCTGACTTTC. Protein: CASSQGPGSGANVLTF.

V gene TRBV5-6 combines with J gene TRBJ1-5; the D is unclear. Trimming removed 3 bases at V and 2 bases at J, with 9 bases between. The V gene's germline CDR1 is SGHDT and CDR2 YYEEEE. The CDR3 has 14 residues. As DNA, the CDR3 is TGTGCCAGCAGCTCCCGACAAGGCAATCAGCCCCAGCATTTT. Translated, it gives CASSSRQGNQPQHF.